A single sample gave rise to the 26 T cell receptor beta chains below, sequenced in a study of spatial heterogeneity in lung cancer. TCRdb redid the calling of the 5' RACE reads with MiXCR, one entry per CDR3 protein. Counted here are about 120,000 distinct CDR3 sequences, 9% to 15% occurring once; the ten biggest clones make up 16%. Time point denoted: blood at routine non-recurrence follow-up after resection. Unsorted whole RNA from tumor, nontumor lung or frozen PBMC underwent sequencing. Specimen: PBMCs, collected at follow-up. All receptors come from a male donor with early-stage non-small cell lung cancer.

The V call is TRBV20-1, the J call TRBJ2-5, with 11 bases lining up with TRBD2. With V trimmed by 1 base and J by 2 bases, 6 bases remained unmatched. Per the germline V gene, CDR1 is DFQATT and CDR2 is SNEGSKA (reference sequence). This CDR3 region has 16 residues. CDR3 protein: CSARVLAGGEQETQYF. In nucleotides, the CDR3 is TGCAGTGCTAGAGTTCTAGCGGGGGGCGAGCAAGAGACCCAGTACTTC.

This clonotype was picked up many times. The V and J genes are TRBV12-3 or TRBV12-4 and TRBJ2-6; no clear D. V gave up 9 bases and J gave up 2 bases, with 8 bases separating them. The CDR3 contains 13 residues. CDR3 in DNA: TGTGCCAGTTTGGGGACTGGGGCCAACGTCCTGACTTTC. It yields the protein CASLGTGANVLTF.

Ten or more counts support this clonotype. The chain carries TRBV27 and TRBJ2-5; D not certain. V lost 0 bases, J lost 1 base, and 3 bases lay in between. The CDR3 contains 13 residues. Per the germline V gene, CDR1 is MNHEY and CDR2 is SMNVEV (reference sequence). The CDR3 loop is CASSLSVQETQYF. CDR3 in DNA: TGTGCCAGCAGTTTATCGGTCCAAGAGACCCAGTACTTC.

This clonotype was seen more than once but under ten times. The chain is built from TRBV28 and TRBJ1-5; D might be TRBD1 (5 bases). Germline loops: CDR1 MDHEN, CDR2 SYDVKM. Trimming removed 4 bases at V and 5 bases at J, with 15 bases between. The CDR3 is 15 amino acids. CDR3 sequence: CASSSRPGDHQPQHF. CDR3 nucleotides: TGTGCCAGCAGTTCCCGTCCCGGGGACCATCAGCCCCAGCATTTT.

The table lists this clonotype with a count of one. The chain uses TRBV15 and TRBJ2-7; 12 bases fit TRBD1. The germline V gene has CDR1 LNHNV and CDR2 YYDKDF (reference sequence). The junction had 8 bases not matched to a gene; V was cut back by 3 bases and J by 2 bases. The CDR3 has 17 amino acids. This chain's CDR3 is CATSSDRDRGPTYEQYF. The DNA for the CDR3 is TGTGCCACCAGCAGTGACCGGGACAGGGGGCCTACCTACGAGCAGTACTTC.

This clonotype occurred many times. This chain connects TRBV20-1 to TRBJ1-5, with a possible D match to TRBD1 (5 bases). With 5 bases removed from V and 6 bases from J, the gap between germline ends came to 11 bases. Germline CDR1 is DFQATT and CDR2 is SNEGSKA (reference sequence). There are 12 residues in the CDR3. CDR3 sequence (DNA): TGCAGTGCTGTAGGGGTGGGTCAGCCCCAGCATTTT. Protein: CSAVGVGQPQHF.

This clonotype was detected ten times or more. This chain links TRBV5-1 with TRBJ2-3; D call uncertain. The CDR3 consists of 11 residues. Germline values: CDR1 SGHRS, CDR2 YFSETQ. The V gene lost 6 bases and the J gene lost 3 bases, with 5 bases spanning the gap. The CDR3 is CASKETDTQYF. In nucleotides, the CDR3 is TGCGCCAGCAAGGAGACAGATACGCAGTATTTT.

The chain couples TRBV11-3 to TRBJ2-1; 7 positions agree with TRBD1. The CDR3 is 14 amino acids. V lost 5 bases to trimming and J lost 6 bases; unmatched junction nucleotides: 7. The V gene's germline CDR1 is SGHNT and CDR2 YENEEA. CDR3 nucleotides: TGTGCCAGCAGCACAGGGGCGGGTAGCAATGAGCAGTTCTTC. This sequence encodes CASSTGAGSNEQFF. Looking up the rest from reference TRBV11-3 and TRBJ2-1 gives the full variable domain: EAGVVQSPRYKIIEKKQPVAFWCNPISGHNTLYWYLQNLGQGPELLIRYENEEAVDDSQLPKDRFSAERLKGVDSTLKIQPAELGDSAVYLCASSTGAGSNEQFFGPGTRLTVL.

The sample holds a few counts of this clonotype. The CDR3 DNA is TGTGCCAGCAGGTGGGGGCCCTATGGCTACACCTTC. It translates to CASRWGPYGYTF. J is TRBJ1-2 and V is TRBV25-1, with a weak D call TRBD1 (6 bases). CDR3 length equals 12 residues. From germline, CDR1 is MGHDK and CDR2 SYGVNS. V shed 6 bases and J shed 4 bases, with 9 bases lying between them.

This clonotype has more than one count but fewer than ten. The rearrangement links TRBV30 to TRBJ2-7; no firm D call. The CDR3 consists of 16 residues. V lost 2 bases and J lost 4, with 21 bases in between. Germline V gives CDR1 GTSNPN, CDR2 SVGIG (reference sequence). The CDR3 DNA is TGTGCCTGGAGTTCCCCCAGGCGCCCCCCTTCTTACGAGCAGTACTTC. Protein product: CAWSSPRRPPSYEQYF.

This clonotype was seen at least ten times. The V and J genes are TRBV29-1 and TRBJ2-1; unclear D gene. The germline V gene encodes CDR1 SQVTM and CDR2 ANQGSEA. V was pared by 4 bases and J by 4 bases, with 5 bases between. The CDR3 is 11 amino acids. The CDR3 region has the DNA TGCAGCGTTGCGGTTTACAATGAGCAGTTCTTC. Amino acids: CSVAVYNEQFF.

This clonotype was detected ten times or more. The chain links TRBV11-2 to TRBJ1-5, with D perhaps matching TRBD1 (6 bases). Germline V gene data show CDR1 as SGHAT and CDR2 as FQNNGV. This CDR3 spans 16 amino acids. V lost 2 bases and J 6 bases, leaving 17 bases between the germline ends. DNA for the CDR3: TGTGCCAGCAGCTTACGGGGGGCGCCCCGCGGTCAGCCCCAGCATTTT. Translating it yields CASSLRGAPRGQPQHF.

This clonotype was recorded many times. The chain uses TRBV7-9 and TRBJ1-1; D is undetermined. This CDR3 spans 14 amino acids. Germline CDR1 is SEHNR and CDR2 is FQNEAQ (reference sequence). Between the trimmed V and J ends, which lost 1 base and 1 base, there was a span of 7 bases. CDR3 protein: CASSLGVRNTEAFF. CDR3 DNA: TGTGCCAGCAGCTTAGGAGTCAGGAACACTGAAGCTTTCTTT.

This clonotype was observed a handful of times. The chain couples TRBV20-1 to TRBJ2-1; D ambiguous. With 0 bases removed from V and 0 bases from J, the gap between germline ends came to 12 bases. Germline values: CDR1 DFQATT, CDR2 SNEGSKA (reference sequence). The CDR3 is 16 amino acids. This CDR3 reads CSARDLSASSYNEQFF. In nucleotides, the CDR3 is TGCAGTGCTAGAGATCTAAGCGCTAGCTCCTACAATGAGCAGTTCTTC.

The rearrangement uses TRBV28 and TRBJ2-7, with 7 bases fitting TRBD1. The ends lost 0 bases at V and 3 bases at J; junction bases unmatched: 8. This CDR3 region has 16 residues. Germline CDR1 reads MDHEN; CDR2 reads SYDVKM. Written as DNA, the CDR3 is TGTGCCAGCAGTTTATGGGCATCGGGACAGAACTACGAGCAGTACTTC. It encodes CASSLWASGQNYEQYF.

The gene calls are TRBV5-5 and TRBJ1-1; 8 bases line up with TRBD1. The CDR3 is made up of 15 amino acids. The V and J ends lost 1 base and 7 bases, in that order; junction bases with no gene match: 9. CDR1 SGHKS and CDR2 YYEKEE come from the germline V gene (reference sequence). For the CDR3, the DNA is TGTGCCAGCAGCTTGAGGGGGACAGGCCGCGATGAAGCTTTCTTT. It specifies CASSLRGTGRDEAFF. Drawing the rest from reference TRBV5-5 and TRBJ1-1, the complete variable domain is DAGVTQSPTHLIKTRGQQVTLRCSPISGHKSVSWYQQVLGQGPQFIFQYYEKEERGRGNFPDRFSARQFPNYSSELNVNALLLGDSALYLCASSLRGTGRDEAFFGQGTRLTVV.

This clonotype has just a few counts. The chain has TRBV7-2 and TRBJ2-1, with TRBD2 matching 11 bases. The CDR3 is made up of 18 amino acids. Per germline, CDR1 SGHTA and CDR2 FQGNSA. The trim removed 0 bases at V and 9 bases at J, leaving 13 bases unmatched. CDR3 sequence: CASSLALAGGRWAPEQFF. In DNA, the CDR3 is TGTGCCAGCAGCTTAGCGCTAGCGGGGGGCCGGTGGGCTCCTGAGCAGTTCTTC. The full variable domain, rest sourced from reference TRBV7-2 and TRBJ2-1, is GAGVSQSPSNKVTEKGKDVELRCDPISGHTALYWYRQSLGQGLEFLIYFQGNSAPDKSGLPSDRFSAERTGGSVSTLTIQRTQQEDSAVYLCASSLALAGGRWAPEQFFGPGTRLTVL.

Concerning this clonotype itself: This CDR3 is missing its conserved last phenylalanine or tryptophan, likely due to a read error. This chain connects TRBV28 to TRBJ2-7; possibly TRBD1 for D (6 bases). CDR1 is MDHEN, CDR2 SYDVKM, per germline. V lost 2 bases and J 7 bases, leaving 18 bases between the germline ends. This CDR3 contains 15 residues. CDR3 sequence reads: CASSLHLQGTNEQYS. DNA of the CDR3: TGTGCCAGCAGTTTACACCTTCAGGGGACAAATGAGCAGTACTCC.

The chain combines TRBV6-5 with TRBJ2-7, with D perhaps given as TRBD1 or TRBD2 (6 bases each). V was trimmed by 0 bases and J by 5 bases, leaving 11 bases between them. Germline V lookup: CDR1 MNHEY, CDR2 SVGAGI. CDR3 length: 14 residues. CDR3 sequence (DNA): TGTGCCAGCAGTTACTCGGGGGGCACCGACGAGCAGTACTTC. This encodes CASSYSGGTDEQYF.

The gene calls are TRBV3-1 and TRBJ2-7, with 7 bases aligning to TRBD2. V gave up 0 bases and J gave up 5 bases; unmatched junction bases: 4. Germline CDR1 is LGHDT and CDR2 is YNNKEL (reference sequence). The CDR3 covers 14 residues. CDR3 protein: CASSQEPSGNEQYF. The CDR3 nucleotides are TGTGCCAGCAGCCAAGAACCTAGCGGCAACGAGCAGTACTTC.

J is TRBJ2-7 and V is TRBV3-1; TRBD2 agrees at 9 bases. The CDR3 loop spans 15 amino acids. Germline trimming cut 3 bases from V and 5 bases from J; bases unmatched to any gene: 8. Germline CDR1 LGHDT, CDR2 YNNKEL (reference sequence). The CDR3 loop reads CASSQRGGARNEQYF. CDR3 bases: TGTGCCAGCAGCCAGCGCGGGGGGGCAAGGAACGAGCAGTACTTC.

The CDR3 sequence is CASQRALYEQYF. The CDR3 coding sequence is TGCGCCTCACAGCGGGCGCTGTACGAGCAGTACTTC. The gene calls are TRBV4-3 and TRBJ2-7, with D tentatively TRBD2 (6 bases). This CDR3 has 12 amino acids. CDR1 and CDR2 (germline): LGHNA, YSLEER. V was shortened by 11 bases and J by 4 bases, with 15 bases between the two germline ends.

This clonotype has ten or more counts. CDR3 sequence reads: CASSSGPWGTQYF. The DNA of the CDR3 is TGTGCCAGCAGCTCCGGGCCCTGGGGGACCCAGTACTTC. The chain combines TRBV7-2 with TRBJ2-5; D remains ambiguous. The CDR3 is 13 residues long. Deletions cut 4 bases from V and 7 bases from J, with 13 bases between. CDR1 is SGHTA, CDR2 FQGNSA, per germline.

Ten or more counts support this clonotype. The CDR3 region is CASSQLDRNSYEQYF. The DNA of the CDR3 is TGCGCCAGCAGCCAATTGGACAGAAACTCCTACGAGCAGTACTTC. V gene TRBV4-1 combines with J gene TRBJ2-7; D perhaps matches TRBD1 (6 bases). From germline, CDR1 is MGHRA and CDR2 YSYEKL. V dropped 2 bases and J dropped 0 bases, with 11 bases sitting between them. This CDR3 has 15 residues.

The sample holds a few counts of this clonotype. V usage is TRBV4-2 and J usage is TRBJ2-7; unclear D gene. The CDR3 consists of 14 residues. CDR1 is LGHNA, CDR2 YNFKEQ, per germline. V dropped 0 bases and J dropped 1 base, with 7 bases sitting between them. Here the CDR3 reads CASSQDRRSYEQYF. CDR3 DNA sequence: TGTGCCAGCAGCCAAGATCGACGGTCCTACGAGCAGTACTTC.

This clonotype was counted many times. The chain has TRBV5-1 and TRBJ2-3; D possibly uses TRBD1 or TRBD2 (5 bases each). The V and J ends lost 5 bases and 4 bases respectively, with 11 bases between them. The CDR3 runs 13 residues. The V gene's germline CDR1 is SGHRS and CDR2 YFSETQ. This chain's CDR3 is CASRMQGADTQYF. In DNA form, the CDR3 reads TGCGCCAGCAGAATGCAGGGAGCAGATACGCAGTATTTT.